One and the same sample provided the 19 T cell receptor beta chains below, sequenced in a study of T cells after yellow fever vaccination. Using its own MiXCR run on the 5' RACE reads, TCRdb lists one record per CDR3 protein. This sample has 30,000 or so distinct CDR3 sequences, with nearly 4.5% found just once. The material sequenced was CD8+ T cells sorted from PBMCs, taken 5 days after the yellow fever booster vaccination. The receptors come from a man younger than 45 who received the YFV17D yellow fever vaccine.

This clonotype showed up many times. In DNA, the CDR3 is TGTGCCAGCAGTGAAGGGTTAGCGGGCTACTCCTACGAGCAGTACTTC. Translated, it gives CASSEGLAGYSYEQYF. The chain couples TRBV2 to TRBJ2-7; 7 bases match TRBD2. J gave up 0 bases and V 1 base, and 6 bases lay outside the gene matches. CDR3 length equals 16 residues. The germline V gene has CDR1 SNHLY and CDR2 FYNNEI.

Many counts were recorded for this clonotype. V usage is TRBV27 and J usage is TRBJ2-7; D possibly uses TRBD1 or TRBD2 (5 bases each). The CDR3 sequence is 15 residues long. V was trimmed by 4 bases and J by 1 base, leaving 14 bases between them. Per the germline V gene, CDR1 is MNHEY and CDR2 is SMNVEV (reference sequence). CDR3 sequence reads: CASSSQRTLSYEQYF. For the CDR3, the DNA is TGTGCCAGCAGTTCACAGCGGACACTATCCTACGAGCAGTACTTC.

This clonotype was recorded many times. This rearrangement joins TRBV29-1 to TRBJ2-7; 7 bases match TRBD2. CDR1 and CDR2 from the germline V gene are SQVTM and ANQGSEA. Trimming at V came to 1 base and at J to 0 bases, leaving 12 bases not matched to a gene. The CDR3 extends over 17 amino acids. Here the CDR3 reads CSVEGDPTSANSYEQYF. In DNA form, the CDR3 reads TGCAGCGTTGAAGGGGACCCTACTAGCGCCAACTCCTACGAGCAGTACTTC.

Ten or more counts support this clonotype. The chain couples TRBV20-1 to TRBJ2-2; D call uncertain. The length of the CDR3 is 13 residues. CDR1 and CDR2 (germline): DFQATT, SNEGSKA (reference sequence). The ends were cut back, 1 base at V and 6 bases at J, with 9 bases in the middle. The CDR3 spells CSARGGLAGELFF. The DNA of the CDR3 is TGCAGTGCTAGAGGGGGTCTAGCCGGGGAGCTGTTTTTT.

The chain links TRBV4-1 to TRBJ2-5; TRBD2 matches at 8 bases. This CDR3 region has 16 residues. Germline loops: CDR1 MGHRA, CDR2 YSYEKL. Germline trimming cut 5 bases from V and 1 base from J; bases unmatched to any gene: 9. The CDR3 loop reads CASSSLPLAVQETQYF. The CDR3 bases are TGCGCCAGCAGCTCCCTCCCACTAGCGGTCCAAGAGACCCAGTACTTC.

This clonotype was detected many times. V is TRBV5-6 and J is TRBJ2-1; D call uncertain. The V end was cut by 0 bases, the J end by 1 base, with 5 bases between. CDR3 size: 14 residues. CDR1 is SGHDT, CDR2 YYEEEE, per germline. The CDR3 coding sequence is TGTGCCAGCAGCTTGGCTGTGTCCTACAATGAGCAGTTCTTC. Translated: CASSLAVSYNEQFF. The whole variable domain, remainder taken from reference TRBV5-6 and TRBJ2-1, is DAGVTQSPTHLIKTRGQQVTLRCSPKSGHDTVSWYQQALGQGPQFIFQYYEEEERQRGNFPDRFSGHQFPNYSSELNVNALLLGDSALYLCASSLAVSYNEQFFGPGTRLTVL.

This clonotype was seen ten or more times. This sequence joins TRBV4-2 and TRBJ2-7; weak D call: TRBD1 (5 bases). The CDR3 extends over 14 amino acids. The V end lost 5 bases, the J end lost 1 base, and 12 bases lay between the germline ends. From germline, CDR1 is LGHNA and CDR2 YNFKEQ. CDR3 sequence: CASSTEAGSYEQYF. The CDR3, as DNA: TGTGCCAGCAGCACGGAAGCAGGGTCCTACGAGCAGTACTTC.

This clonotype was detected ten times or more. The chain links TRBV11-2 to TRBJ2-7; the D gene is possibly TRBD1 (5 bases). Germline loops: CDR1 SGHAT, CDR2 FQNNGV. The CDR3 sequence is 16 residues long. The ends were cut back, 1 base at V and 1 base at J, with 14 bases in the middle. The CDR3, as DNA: TGTGCCAGCAGCTTAGGCCGTATTCAGGGATCCTACGAGCAGTACTTC. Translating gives CASSLGRIQGSYEQYF.

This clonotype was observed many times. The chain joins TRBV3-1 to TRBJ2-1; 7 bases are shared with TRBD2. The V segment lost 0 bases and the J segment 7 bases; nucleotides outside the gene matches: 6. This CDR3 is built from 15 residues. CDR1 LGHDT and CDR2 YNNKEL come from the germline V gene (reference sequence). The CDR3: CASSQETGAGNEQFF. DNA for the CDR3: TGTGCCAGCAGCCAAGAAACGGGAGCGGGGAATGAGCAGTTCTTC.

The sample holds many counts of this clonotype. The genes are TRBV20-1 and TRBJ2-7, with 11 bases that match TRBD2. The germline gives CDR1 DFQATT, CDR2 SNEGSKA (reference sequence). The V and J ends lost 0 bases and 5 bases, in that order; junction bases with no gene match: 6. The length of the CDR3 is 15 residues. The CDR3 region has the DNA TGCAGTGCTAGAGATGTACTAGCGGGAGAGAACGAGCAGTACTTC. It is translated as CSARDVLAGENEQYF.

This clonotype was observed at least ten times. Here the CDR3 DNA reads TGTGCCAGCAGTCCCCCGTCCTACGAGCAGTACTTC. Translating it yields CASSPPSYEQYF. This chain connects TRBV28 to TRBJ2-7, with D unclear. V shed 5 bases and J shed 1 base, with 6 bases lying between them. The CDR3 spans 12 residues. CDR1 and CDR2 (germline): MDHEN, SYDVKM.

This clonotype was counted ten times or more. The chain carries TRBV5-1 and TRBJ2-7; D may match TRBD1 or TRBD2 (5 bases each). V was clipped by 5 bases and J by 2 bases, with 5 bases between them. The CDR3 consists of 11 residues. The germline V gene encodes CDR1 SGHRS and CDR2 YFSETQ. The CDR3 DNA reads TGCGCCAGCAGGGGGGCCTACGAGCAGTACTTC. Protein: CASRGAYEQYF.

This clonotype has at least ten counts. The CDR3 sequence is CASSLAGQTEEFF. The CDR3 bases are TGTGCCAGCAGCTTGGCGGGACAAACAGAGGAGTTCTTC. The genes are TRBV5-6 and TRBJ2-1; D possibly corresponds to TRBD1 (6 bases). CDR1 SGHDT and CDR2 YYEEEE come from the germline V gene. The V gene lost 0 bases and the J gene lost 14 bases, with 15 bases spanning the gap. This CDR3 has 13 amino acids. Combining the CDR3 with reference TRBV5-6 and TRBJ2-1 gives the whole variable domain DAGVTQSPTHLIKTRGQQVTLRCSPKSGHDTVSWYQQALGQGPQFIFQYYEEEERQRGNFPDRFSGHQFPNYSSELNVNALLLGDSALYLCASSLAGQTEEFFGPGTRLTVL.

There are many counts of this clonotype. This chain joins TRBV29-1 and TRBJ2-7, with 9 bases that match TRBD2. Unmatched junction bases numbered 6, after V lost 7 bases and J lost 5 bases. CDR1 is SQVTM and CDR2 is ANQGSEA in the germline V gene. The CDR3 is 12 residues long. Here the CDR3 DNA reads TGCAGCGCAAGGACTAGCGTCCACGAGCAGTACTTC. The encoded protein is CSARTSVHEQYF.

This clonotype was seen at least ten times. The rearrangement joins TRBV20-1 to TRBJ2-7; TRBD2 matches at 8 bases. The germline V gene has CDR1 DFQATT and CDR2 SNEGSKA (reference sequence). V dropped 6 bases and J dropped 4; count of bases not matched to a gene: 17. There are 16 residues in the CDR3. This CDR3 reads CSATAIFQRERYEQYF. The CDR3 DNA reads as TGCAGTGCCACTGCAATTTTCCAGCGGGAGCGGTACGAGCAGTACTTC.

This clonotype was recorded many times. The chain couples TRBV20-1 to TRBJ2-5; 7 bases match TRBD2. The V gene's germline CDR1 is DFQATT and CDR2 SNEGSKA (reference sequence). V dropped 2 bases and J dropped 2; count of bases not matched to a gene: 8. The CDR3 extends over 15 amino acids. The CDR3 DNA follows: TGCAGTGCTAGACGGGCTAGCGGAACACAAGAGACCCAGTACTTC. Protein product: CSARRASGTQETQYF.

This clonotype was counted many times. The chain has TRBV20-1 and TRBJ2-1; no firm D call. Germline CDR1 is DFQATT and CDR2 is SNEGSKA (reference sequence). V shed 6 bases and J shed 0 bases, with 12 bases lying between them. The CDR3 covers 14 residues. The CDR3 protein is CSANRAFSYNEQFF. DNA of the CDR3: TGCAGTGCCAATCGGGCCTTCTCCTACAATGAGCAGTTCTTC.

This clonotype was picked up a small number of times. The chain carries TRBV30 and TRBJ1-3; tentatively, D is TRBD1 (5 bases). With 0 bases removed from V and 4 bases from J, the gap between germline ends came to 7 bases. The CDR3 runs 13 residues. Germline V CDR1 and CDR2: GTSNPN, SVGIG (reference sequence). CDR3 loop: CAWSVQVGNTIYF. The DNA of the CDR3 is TGTGCCTGGAGTGTACAGGTCGGAAACACCATATATTTT.

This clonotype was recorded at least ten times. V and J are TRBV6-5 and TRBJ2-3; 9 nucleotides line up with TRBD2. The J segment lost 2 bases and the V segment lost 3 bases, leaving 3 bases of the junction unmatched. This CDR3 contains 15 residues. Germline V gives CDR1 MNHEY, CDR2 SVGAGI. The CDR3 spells CASSYVAGDTDTQYF. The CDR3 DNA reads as TGTGCCAGCAGTTATGTAGCGGGAGACACAGATACGCAGTATTTT.